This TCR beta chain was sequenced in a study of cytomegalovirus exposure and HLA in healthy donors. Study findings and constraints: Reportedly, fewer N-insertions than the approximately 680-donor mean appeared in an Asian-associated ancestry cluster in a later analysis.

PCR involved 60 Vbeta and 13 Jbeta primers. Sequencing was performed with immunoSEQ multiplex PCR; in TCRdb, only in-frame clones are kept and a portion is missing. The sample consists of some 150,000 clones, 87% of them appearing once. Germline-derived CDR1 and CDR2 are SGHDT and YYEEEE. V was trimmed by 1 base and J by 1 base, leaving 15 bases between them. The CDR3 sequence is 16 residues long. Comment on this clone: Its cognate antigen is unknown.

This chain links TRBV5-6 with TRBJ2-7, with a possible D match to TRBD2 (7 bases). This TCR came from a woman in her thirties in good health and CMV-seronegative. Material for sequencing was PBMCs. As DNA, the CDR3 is TGTGCCAGCAGCTTGAATGGCGGGGGCCTGTCCTACGAGCAGTACTTC. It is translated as CASSLNGGGLSYEQYF.